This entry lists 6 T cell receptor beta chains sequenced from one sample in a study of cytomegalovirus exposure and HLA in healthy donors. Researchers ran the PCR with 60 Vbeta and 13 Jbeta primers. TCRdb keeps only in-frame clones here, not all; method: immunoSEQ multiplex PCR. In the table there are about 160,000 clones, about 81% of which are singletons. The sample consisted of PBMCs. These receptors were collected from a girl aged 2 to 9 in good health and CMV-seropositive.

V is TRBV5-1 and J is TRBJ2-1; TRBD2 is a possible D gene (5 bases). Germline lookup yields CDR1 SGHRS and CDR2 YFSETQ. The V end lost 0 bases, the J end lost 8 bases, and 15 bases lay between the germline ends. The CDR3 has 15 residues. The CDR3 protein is CASSLEANLGDEQFF. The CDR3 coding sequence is TGCGCCAGCAGCTTGGAGGCAAACCTCGGGGATGAGCAGTTCTTC.

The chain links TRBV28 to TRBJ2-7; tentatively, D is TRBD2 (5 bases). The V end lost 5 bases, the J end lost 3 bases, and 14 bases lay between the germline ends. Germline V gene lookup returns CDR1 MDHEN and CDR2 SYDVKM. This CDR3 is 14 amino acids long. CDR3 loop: CASSPPGEGYEQYF. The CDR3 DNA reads TGTGCCAGCAGTCCCCCCGGGGAAGGCTACGAGCAGTACTTC.

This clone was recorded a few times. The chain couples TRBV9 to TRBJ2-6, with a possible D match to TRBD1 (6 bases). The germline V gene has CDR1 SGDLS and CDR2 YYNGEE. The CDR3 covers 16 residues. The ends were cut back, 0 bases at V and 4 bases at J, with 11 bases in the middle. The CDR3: CASSVDRVRGANVLTF. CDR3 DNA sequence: TGTGCCAGCAGCGTAGACAGGGTGAGGGGGGCCAACGTCCTGACTTTC. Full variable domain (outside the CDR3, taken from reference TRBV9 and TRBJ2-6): DSGVTQTPKHLITATGQRVTLRCSPRSGDLSVYWYQQSLDQGLQFLIQYYNGEERAKGNILERFSAQQFPDLHSELNLSSLELGDSALYFCASSVDRVRGANVLTFGAGSRLTVL.

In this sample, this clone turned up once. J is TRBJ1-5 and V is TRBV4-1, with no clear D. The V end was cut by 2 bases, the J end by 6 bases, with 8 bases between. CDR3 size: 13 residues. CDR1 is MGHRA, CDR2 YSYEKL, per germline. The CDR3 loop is CASSQLLSQPQHF. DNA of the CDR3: TGCGCCAGCAGCCAACTTCTAAGTCAGCCCCAGCATTTT.

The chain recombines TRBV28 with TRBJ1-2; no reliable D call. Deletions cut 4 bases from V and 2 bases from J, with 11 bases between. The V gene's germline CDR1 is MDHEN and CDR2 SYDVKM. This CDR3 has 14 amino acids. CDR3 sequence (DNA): TGTGCCAGCAGTTATTCGGGGTCGAACTATGGCTACACCTTC. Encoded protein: CASSYSGSNYGYTF.

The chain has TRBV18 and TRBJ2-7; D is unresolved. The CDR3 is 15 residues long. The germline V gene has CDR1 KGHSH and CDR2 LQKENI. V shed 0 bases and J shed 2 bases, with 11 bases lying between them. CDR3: CASSPPSPLPYEQYF. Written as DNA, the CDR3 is TGTGCCAGCTCACCACCATCCCCCCTTCCCTACGAGCAGTACTTC.